The entry below gives a single T cell receptor beta chain sequence along with its context. The target antigen is unknown. The data were obtained in a study of monozygotic twins with inflammatory bowel disease. Study-wide results and limits: IBD patients had lower TCRbeta diversity (inverse Simpson) than healthy co-twins.

Germline CDR1 is DFQATT and CDR2 is SNEGSKA (reference sequence). The CDR3 is 13 amino acids. One entry per CDR3 protein, without DNA, is what TCRdb gives after re-calling the 5' RACE reads. There are fewer than 110,000 distinct CDR3 sequences in the sample, with under 2.5% held by the top ten. Sequences were obtained from blood. V and J are TRBV20-1 and TRBJ2-3; TCRdb selects TRBD1, and the lack of DNA leaves this call unchecked. This TCR was recovered from a human donor with ulcerative colitis or Crohn's disease, or a healthy co-twin of an affected twin (not recorded which). Here the CDR3 reads CSAGGGRADTQYF.